This T cell receptor beta chain was retrieved from a study of OX40 agonist ivuxolimab in advanced cancers. Turning to the study itself: Those treated in dose escalation had hepatocellular carcinoma, melanoma, renal cell cancer or head and neck cancer. Overall study results and limits: At 0.1 to 3.0 mg/kg and by week 6, clonal expansion occurred in CD4+ and CD8+ blood T cells.

About this clone itself: Its antigen is not known.

Deletions cut 0 bases from V and 13 bases from J, with 13 bases between. The CDR3 runs to 13 residues. Germline assignment: CDR1 MNHEY and CDR2 SMNVEV (reference sequence). TCRdb's table, derived via immunoSEQ multiplex PCR, lists solely in-frame clones and lacks some. The repertoire consists of 45,000 to 50,000 clones, with 80% to 95% occurring once and the leading ten covering approximately 6.3%. V gene TRBV27 combines with J gene TRBJ1-5, with D possibly matching TRBD1 (5 bases). The receptor's source is an adult with an advanced solid tumor such as melanoma, head and neck, liver or kidney cancer. The material was CD4+ or CD8+ T cells sorted from blood, obtained in a trial of the OX40 agonist ivuxolimab. Written as DNA, the CDR3 is TGTGCCAGCAGTTTATCCGTCACAGGCCCTCAGCATTTT. It is translated as CASSLSVTGPQHF.